The rows below give T cell receptor beta chains drawn from one sample of a study of cytomegalovirus exposure and HLA in healthy donors. Here immunoSEQ multiplex PCR was the method, and the copy in TCRdb shows in-frame clones only, minus some. The sample lists 100,000 to 150,000 clones, around 8.5% occurring once. Sequencing input: PBMCs. These receptors were obtained from a man aged 35 to 55 in good health and CMV-seronegative. Both conserved end residues are part of each CDR3. Each record gives: D gene, clone size, J gene, V gene, CDR3 DNA, CDR3 protein. The D gene is left open where the match is weak. Size values are once, few and many counts, or a class for expanded clones, and some rows have none.

.	few	TRBJ2-3	TRBV15	TGTGCCACCACCTGGCATATGGACTCGGATACGCAGTATTTT	CATTWHMDSDTQYF
TRBD1	.	TRBJ2-7	TRBV7-9	TGTGCCAGCAGTCTGGGGAGGACAGGGGGCTTGGACGAGCAGTACTTC	CASSLGRTGGLDEQYF
.	.	TRBJ2-7	TRBV15	TGTGCCACCAGCATTGCCAGGGGCTACGAGCAGTACTTC	CATSIARGYEQYF
.	few	TRBJ1-2	TRBV28	TGTGCCAGCAAGCCGGGAGGGTATGGCTACACCTTC	CASKPGGYGYTF
TRBD1	.	TRBJ2-5	TRBV14	TGTGCCAGCAGCCAAGGGGAGACAGGGTTGGATGAGCAGTACTTC	CASSQGETGLDEQYF
.	.	TRBJ1-1	TRBV6-1	TGTGCCAGCAGTGAAAGGGGGGGTGAAGCTTTCTTT	CASSERGGEAFF
TRBD2	few	TRBJ2-7	TRBV4-1	TGCGCCAGCAGCCAAGACCCTAGCGGGGGCCTCCTGTACGAGCAGTACTTC	CASSQDPSGGLLYEQYF
.	.	TRBJ2-7	TRBV28	TGTGCCAGCACCCCCCCGGGCAGGGCCTACGAGCAGTACTTC	CASTPPGRAYEQYF
.	few	TRBJ2-3	TRBV7-6	TGTGCCAGCAGCTTAGGGCAGGGATACACAGATACGCAGTATTTT	CASSLGQGYTDTQYF
.	.	TRBJ1-3	TRBV2	TGTGCCAGCAGACTAAGGGGGAAAGGAAACACCATATATTTT	CASRLRGKGNTIYF
TRBD1	few	TRBJ1-2	TRBV28	TGTGCCAGCAGTTTATTACAGGGGGCAGGAGGCTACACCTTC	CASSLLQGAGGYTF
.	.	TRBJ1-4	TRBV7-9	TGTGCCAGCAGCTTGGGCAGTACTGAAAAACTGTTTTTT	CASSLGSTEKLFF
.	few	TRBJ1-6	TRBV5-1	TGCGCCAGCAGTGGAGGGCTTGGCTATAATTCACCCCTCCACTTT	CASSGGLGYNSPLHF
TRBD1	.	TRBJ1-1	TRBV29-1	TGCAGCGTTGGGGGGACAGCTTTGAACACTGAAGCTTTCTTT	CSVGGTALNTEAFF
TRBD1	.	TRBJ2-6	TRBV5-4	TGTGCCAGCAGCTCGGGACAGGGATTCTCTGGGGCCAACGTCCTGACTTTC	CASSSGQGFSGANVLTF
.	.	TRBJ1-2	TRBV28	TGTGCCAGCAGGGACAATACCTATGGCTACACCTTC	CASRDNTYGYTF
TRBD1	.	TRBJ1-2	TRBV7-2	TGTGCCAGCAGCTCACAGACAGGGCTTGAATCTGGCTACACCTTC	CASSSQTGLESGYTF
TRBD1	once	TRBJ1-2	TRBV23-1	TGCGCCAGCAGTCCCCGGGACAGGGAGCATACTAACTATGGCTACACCTTC	CASSPRDREHTNYGYTF
.	few	TRBJ1-1	TRBV12-5	TGTGCTAGTGGTTTGGACAACAGCCTCATGAACACTGAAGCTTTCTTT	CASGLDNSLMNTEAFF
.	.	TRBJ2-3	TRBV5-1	TGCGCCAGCAGCTTGCAGTACACAGATACGCAGTATTTT	CASSLQYTDTQYF
.	.	TRBJ1-1	TRBV5-8	TGTGCCAGCAGCTTGCCACAGGTCGGCACTGAAGCTTTCTTT	CASSLPQVGTEAFF
.	few	TRBJ1-5	TRBV5-1	TGCGCCAGTAGCCCTGAGGGCGGGATCCATCAGCCCCAGCATTTT	CASSPEGGIHQPQHF
.	.	TRBJ2-2	TRBV2	TGTGCCAGCAGTGAAGCCTCGACCGGGGAGCTGTTTTTT	CASSEASTGELFF
.	.	TRBJ1-1	TRBV11-3	TGTGCCAGCAGTCCTGGGGGGATGAACACTGAAGCTTTCTTT	CASSPGGMNTEAFF
TRBD2	.	TRBJ2-2	TRBV7-6	TGTGCCAGCAGCTTCGGACTAGCGGGGAACACCGGGGAGCTGTTTTTT	CASSFGLAGNTGELFF
TRBD2	.	TRBJ2-3	TRBV13	TGTGCCATTCCAGGTGGGACTAGCGGGGGCCTAAGGGATACGCAGTATTTT	CAIPGGTSGGLRDTQYF
.	few	TRBJ2-1	TRBV5-1	TGCGCCAGCAGCTTGGAGGCAGGGGATGGCGATGAGCAGTTCTTC	CASSLEAGDGDEQFF
.	few	TRBJ2-1	TRBV5-6	TGTGCCAGCAGCTTAGTAGGAGGGGGCGACAATGAGCAGTTCTTC	CASSLVGGGDNEQFF
TRBD2	.	TRBJ2-5	TRBV5-6	TGTGCCAGCAGCTTGATTCTTAGCGGGCAAGAGACCCAGTACTTC	CASSLILSGQETQYF
TRBD1	.	TRBJ2-7	TRBV5-1	TGCGCCAGCAGGGAGTTTGGGACAGGGTACTACGAGCAGTACTTC	CASREFGTGYYEQYF
.	.	TRBJ1-4	TRBV19	TGTGCCAGTAGTATGATGGGAGGGTTGGCAACTAATGAAAAACTGTTTTTT	CASSMMGGLATNEKLFF
TRBD1	few	TRBJ1-1	TRBV9	TGTGCCAGCAGCGCCTTCCCGGGGCTGACAGGGACTGAAGCTTTCTTT	CASSAFPGLTGTEAFF
TRBD2	few	TRBJ2-7	TRBV28	TGTGCCAGCAGTTTTGTGGGGGGGTGGAACGAGCAGTACTTC	CASSFVGGWNEQYF
TRBD2	.	TRBJ2-3	TRBV4-3	TGCGCCAGCAGCCAAGACCGACTAGCGAGGGGAGTTACGCAGTATTTT	CASSQDRLARGVTQYF
.	few	TRBJ2-7	TRBV27	TGTGCCAGCAGTTTATCGTCCGGCGGCCGAGGCTCCTACGAGCAGTACTTC	CASSLSSGGRGSYEQYF
TRBD1	.	TRBJ1-2	TRBV10-3	TGTGCCATAAGTGGGACAGGGGACTATGGCTACACCTTC	CAISGTGDYGYTF
TRBD1	few	TRBJ1-4	TRBV19	TGTGCCAGTACCGTCTGGCAGGGGGATGAAAAACTGTTTTTT	CASTVWQGDEKLFF
.	few	TRBJ1-1	TRBV6-6	TGTGCCAGCAGCGGGAGGGCCCCTCCTAGAGCTTTCTTT	CASSGRAPPRAFF
.	few	TRBJ2-5	TRBV5-8	TGTGCCAGCAGCTTCGGGTTCTCCTCCGGGGAGCAGTACTTC	CASSFGFSSGEQYF
.	few	TRBJ1-1	TRBV19	TGTGCCAGTACCTTCTCGTATAACACTGAAGCTTTCTTT	CASTFSYNTEAFF
.	few	TRBJ1-2	TRBV28	TGTGCCAGCAGTTACCTGTTTCGGGGGAATGGCTACACCTTC	CASSYLFRGNGYTF
TRBD1	.	TRBJ1-2	TRBV15	TGTGCCACCAGCAGTGTCGGGGACAGGAAAAACTATGGCTACACCTTC	CATSSVGDRKNYGYTF
.	.	TRBJ1-1	TRBV7-2	TGTGCCAGCAGCTTAGGTCTACTCACTGAAGCTTTCTTT	CASSLGLLTEAFF
TRBD1	few	TRBJ2-5	TRBV9	TGTGCCAGCAGCGTAGGGGACAGTGTTAAAGAGACCCAGTACTTC	CASSVGDSVKETQYF
TRBD1	few	TRBJ1-4	TRBV7-8	TGTGCCAGCAGCCCCCACAGGGGAACTAATGAAAAACTGTTTTTT	CASSPHRGTNEKLFF
.	few	TRBJ2-7	TRBV4-1	TGCGCCAGCAGCCAAGAGCAGACAGGAACCTACGAGCAGTACTTC	CASSQEQTGTYEQYF
TRBD1	.	TRBJ1-2	TRBV25-1	TGTGCCAGCAGTGGGGGACAGGGGGAGTTGATCAGTGGCTACACCTTC	CASSGGQGELISGYTF